Shown below are 17 T cell receptor beta chains from a single sample sequenced in a study of technical replicates of blood from several donors. Method: immunoSEQ multiplex PCR; TCRdb's copy keeps in-frame clones and lacks some. The profile shows about 97,000 clones, about 95% of them singletons. Specimen: T cells isolated from PBMCs. The receptor set was obtained from a human donor in good health.

The chain has TRBV13 and TRBJ2-1, with D unresolved. This CDR3 is 14 amino acids long. Germline V gene lookup returns CDR1 PRHDT and CDR2 FYEKMQ (reference sequence). V lost 0 bases and J 8 bases, leaving 11 bases between the germline ends. CDR3 sequence: CASSLGLSDHEQFF. CDR3 DNA: TGTGCCAGCAGCTTAGGTTTAAGCGATCATGAGCAGTTCTTC.

The gene calls are TRBV10-3 and TRBJ2-7; 10 bases agree with TRBD1. V shed 5 bases, J shed 0 bases, and the junction held 7 bases outside the gene matches. The CDR3 totals 16 residues. Germline V gives CDR1 ENHRY, CDR2 SYGVKD. CDR3 DNA: TGTGCCATCAGTCGGCCGGGACAGGGGAGCTCCTACGAGCAGTACTTC. Translating it yields CAISRPGQGSSYEQYF.

This chain links TRBV11-2 with TRBJ2-7; no firm D call. V was cut by 0 bases and J by 3 bases, with 15 bases left in between. The germline V gene encodes CDR1 SGHAT and CDR2 FQNNGV. This CDR3 spans 16 amino acids. The CDR3 coding sequence is TGTGCCAGCAGCTTAGATCTAGTCTCCATCGACTACGAGCAGTACTTC. Protein: CASSLDLVSIDYEQYF. The full variable domain, with the rest looked up from reference TRBV11-2 and TRBJ2-7, is EAGVAQSPRYKIIEKRQSVAFWCNPISGHATLYWYQQILGQGPKLLIQFQNNGVVDDSQLPKDRFSAERLKGVDSTLKIQPAKLEDSAVYLCASSLDLVSIDYEQYFGPGTRLTVT.

CDR3 sequence (DNA): TGTGCCAGCAGCTTGGGAGCGGGGGGTCTGTGGGAGACCCAGTACTTC. Its translation is CASSLGAGGLWETQYF. The chain has TRBV5-5 and TRBJ2-5; TRBD2 matches at 9 bases. V gave up 0 bases and J gave up 5 bases; unmatched junction bases: 8. CDR3 length: 16 amino acids. CDR1 is SGHKS, CDR2 YYEKEE, per germline (reference sequence).

The chain carries TRBV7-6 and TRBJ2-1; a possible D gene is TRBD2 (5 bases). Germline CDR1 is SGHVS and CDR2 is FNYEAQ. V lost 2 bases to trimming and J lost 2 bases, with 7 bases between them. CDR3 length: 14 amino acids. As DNA, the CDR3 is TGTGCCAGCAGCTTAACGGGAACCTACAATGAGCAGTTCTTC. It codes for CASSLTGTYNEQFF.

The rearrangement joins TRBV7-9 to TRBJ1-3; maybe TRBD1 (5 bases). Germline CDR1 SEHNR, CDR2 FQNEAQ (reference sequence). The CDR3 sequence is 16 residues long. V was pared by 1 base and J by 4 bases, with 14 bases between. CDR3 loop: CASSLGGRVAGNTIYF. The CDR3 DNA reads TGTGCCAGCAGCTTAGGGGGCAGGGTTGCGGGAAACACCATATATTTT.

V usage is TRBV7-9 and J usage is TRBJ1-1, with 7 positions matching TRBD1. The CDR3 sequence is 11 residues long. Germline values: CDR1 SEHNR, CDR2 FQNEAQ (reference sequence). The V segment lost 9 bases and the J segment 8 bases; nucleotides outside the gene matches: 6. CDR3: CARSDREEAFF. For the CDR3, the DNA is TGTGCCAGATCCGACAGGGAAGAAGCTTTCTTT.

V usage is TRBV18 and J usage is TRBJ1-1; 8 positions match TRBD1. CDR1 is KGHSH, CDR2 LQKENI, per germline. The CDR3 spans 14 residues. The V and J ends lost 6 bases and 3 bases, in that order; junction bases with no gene match: 6. The CDR3 is CASSPGTGDTEAFF. In DNA form, the CDR3 reads TGTGCCAGCTCTCCAGGGACAGGAGACACTGAAGCTTTCTTT.

This chain connects TRBV6-5 to TRBJ2-1; tentative D call: TRBD1 (6 bases). V lost 5 bases and J lost 5, with 10 bases in between. The CDR3 is 13 residues long. The germline gives CDR1 MNHEY, CDR2 SVGAGI. Written as DNA, the CDR3 is TGTGCCAGCAGTACAGGGATGGACAATGAGCAGTTCTTC. It yields the protein CASSTGMDNEQFF.

This clone was picked up one time. V gene TRBV4-1 combines with J gene TRBJ2-7, with 8 bases fitting TRBD1. V lost 4 bases to trimming and J lost 5 bases; unmatched junction nucleotides: 7. The CDR3 is 14 residues long. CDR1 is MGHRA and CDR2 is YSYEKL in the germline V gene. The CDR3 protein is CASSPGQAQDEQYF. CDR3 nucleotides: TGCGCCAGCAGCCCGGGACAGGCCCAAGACGAGCAGTACTTC.

The J gene is TRBJ2-5, the V gene TRBV6-1; tentative D call: TRBD2 (6 bases). The CDR3 runs to 21 residues. Trimming removed 2 bases from V and 4 bases from J, with 32 bases in between. CDR1 and CDR2 (germline): MNHNS, SASEGT. CDR3 DNA sequence: TGTGCCAGCAGTGAAATAAGGAGGGGCTACATACCGAACCCGGGCCGAGAGACCCAGTACTTC. Its protein product is CASSEIRRGYIPNPGRETQYF.

The gene calls are TRBV29-1 and TRBJ1-1; the D is unclear. Per the germline V gene, CDR1 is SQVTM and CDR2 is ANQGSEA. The CDR3 covers 12 residues. Deletions cut 4 bases from V and 4 bases from J, with 10 bases between. The CDR3 here is CSVGVAGTEAFF. The CDR3 DNA is TGCAGCGTTGGTGTTGCGGGCACTGAAGCTTTCTTT.

The J gene is TRBJ2-1, the V gene TRBV6-4; 9 positions agree with TRBD2. J was trimmed by 6 bases and V by 6 bases; bases with no gene match: 18. Germline-derived CDR1 and CDR2 are MRHNA and SNTAGT. CDR3 size: 18 residues. The CDR3 sequence: CASRAKKGLAGYGNEQFF. Written as DNA, the CDR3 is TGTGCCAGCAGGGCCAAAAAAGGGCTAGCGGGATATGGCAATGAGCAGTTCTTC.

In DNA form, the CDR3 reads TGTGCCACCAGCGGAGGACAAGCCTACGAGCAGTACTTC. Protein sequence: CATSGGQAYEQYF. The chain recombines TRBV15 with TRBJ2-7; D possibly uses TRBD1 or TRBD2 (5 bases each). Trimming took 5 bases from V and 2 from J, leaving 10 bases between them. CDR3 length equals 13 residues. Per germline, CDR1 LNHNV and CDR2 YYDKDF (reference sequence).

This clone was counted once. This chain connects TRBV5-4 to TRBJ2-7; 9 bases are a match to TRBD1. The germline gives CDR1 SGHNT, CDR2 YYREEE (reference sequence). This CDR3 is 14 amino acids long. The V segment lost 6 bases and the J segment 2 bases; nucleotides outside the gene matches: 6. DNA for the CDR3: TGTGCCAGCACCACGGACAGGGGACCCTACGAGCAGTACTTC. The encoded protein is CASTTDRGPYEQYF.

In regard to this clone: Other DNA variants within this sample encode the same CDR3. The gene calls are TRBV6-6 and TRBJ1-2; TRBD1 is a possible D gene (6 bases). Looked up from germline, CDR1 is MNHNY and CDR2 is SVGAGI (reference sequence). The V gene lost 7 bases and the J gene lost 4 bases, with 19 bases spanning the gap. The CDR3 extends over 15 amino acids. The CDR3 nucleotides read TGTGCCAGCACTATCATAAGGGGGGGGATCTATGGCTACACCTTC. Translation: CASTIIRGGIYGYTF.

The chain is built from TRBV4-3 and TRBJ2-1; D ambiguous. V shed 0 bases and J shed 1 base, with 7 bases lying between them. Germline loops: CDR1 LGHNA, CDR2 YSLEER. This CDR3 spans 15 amino acids. The CDR3 bases are TGCGCCAGCAGCCAAGATGCGCTATCCTACAATGAGCAGTTCTTC. Translated, it gives CASSQDALSYNEQFF.